This T cell receptor beta chain was identified during a study of PD-L1 blockade in urothelial cancer. Study-level information: The researchers analyzed blood 3 weeks (second dose) and 6 weeks after treatment start.

Using immunoSEQ multiplex PCR, the repertoire was profiled, and TCRdb retains in-frame clones only, with some absent. The sample lists about 49,000 clones; 70% to 90% were seen once. Germline V gene lookup returns CDR1 MDHEN and CDR2 SYDVKM. This CDR3 is built from 13 residues. V was trimmed by 8 bases and J by 7 bases, leaving 14 bases between them. The rearrangement links TRBV28 to TRBJ2-2; the D is unclear. The sample consisted of PBMCs, taken around atezolizumab (anti-PD-L1) treatment. The TCR was taken from a man aged 55-75 years with urothelial cancer. CDR3: CASRGELYGELFF. The CDR3 DNA follows: TGTGCCAGCCGCGGCGAACTTTACGGGGAGCTGTTTTTT.